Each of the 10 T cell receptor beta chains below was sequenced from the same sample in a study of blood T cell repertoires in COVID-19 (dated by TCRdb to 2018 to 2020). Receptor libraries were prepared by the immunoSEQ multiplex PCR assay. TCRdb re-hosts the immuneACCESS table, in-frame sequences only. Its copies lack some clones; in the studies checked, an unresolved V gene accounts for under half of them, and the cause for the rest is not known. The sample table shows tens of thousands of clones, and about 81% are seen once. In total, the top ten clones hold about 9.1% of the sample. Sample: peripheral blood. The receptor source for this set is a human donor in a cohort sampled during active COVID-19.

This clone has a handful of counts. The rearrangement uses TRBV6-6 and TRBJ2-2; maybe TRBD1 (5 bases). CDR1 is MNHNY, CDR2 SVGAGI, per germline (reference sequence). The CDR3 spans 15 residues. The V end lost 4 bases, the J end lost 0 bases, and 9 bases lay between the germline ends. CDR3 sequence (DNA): TGTGCCAGCAGTTTCGAGACAGCGAACACCGGGGAGCTGTTTTTT. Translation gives CASSFETANTGELFF.

The CDR3 protein is CASSSQGQGGLGYTF. In DNA, the CDR3 is TGTGCCAGCAGTTCCCAGGGACAGGGAGGCCTCGGCTACACCTTC. The V gene is TRBV27, the J gene TRBJ1-2; 9 nucleotides match TRBD1. Germline assignment: CDR1 MNHEY and CDR2 SMNVEV (reference sequence). The CDR3 has 15 amino acids. The junction had 11 bases not matched to a gene; V was cut back by 4 bases and J by 8 bases.

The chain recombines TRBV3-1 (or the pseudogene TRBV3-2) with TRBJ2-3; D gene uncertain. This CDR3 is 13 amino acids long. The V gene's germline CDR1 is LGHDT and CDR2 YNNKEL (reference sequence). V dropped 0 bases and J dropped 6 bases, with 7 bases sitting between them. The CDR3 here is CASSQDPPDTQYF. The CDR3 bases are TGTGCCAGCAGCCAAGACCCCCCGGATACGCAGTATTTT.

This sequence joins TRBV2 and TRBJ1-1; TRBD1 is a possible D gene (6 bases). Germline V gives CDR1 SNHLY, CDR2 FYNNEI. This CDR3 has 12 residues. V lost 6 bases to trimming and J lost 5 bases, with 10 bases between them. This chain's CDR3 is CASSIQGTEAFF. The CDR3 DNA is TGTGCCAGCAGCATACAGGGAACTGAAGCTTTCTTT.

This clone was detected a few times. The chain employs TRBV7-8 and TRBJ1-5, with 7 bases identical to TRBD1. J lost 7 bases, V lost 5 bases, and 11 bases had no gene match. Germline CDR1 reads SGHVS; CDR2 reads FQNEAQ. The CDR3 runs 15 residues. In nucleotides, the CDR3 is TGTGCCAGCAGCACCCGGGACAGCTTAAACCAGCCCCAGCATTTT. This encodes CASSTRDSLNQPQHF.

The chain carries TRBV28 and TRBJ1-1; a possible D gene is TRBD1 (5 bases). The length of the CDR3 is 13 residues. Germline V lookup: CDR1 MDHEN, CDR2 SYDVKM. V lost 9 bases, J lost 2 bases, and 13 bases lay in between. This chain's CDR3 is CASTMTANTEAFF. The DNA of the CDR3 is TGTGCCAGTACTATGACAGCTAACACTGAAGCTTTCTTT.

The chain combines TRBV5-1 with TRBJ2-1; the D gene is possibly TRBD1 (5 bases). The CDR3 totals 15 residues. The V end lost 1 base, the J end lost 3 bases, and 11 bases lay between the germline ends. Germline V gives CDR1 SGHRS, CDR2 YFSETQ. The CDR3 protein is CASSLSIQDYNEQFF. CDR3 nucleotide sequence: TGCGCCAGCAGCTTGTCTATACAGGACTACAATGAGCAGTTCTTC.

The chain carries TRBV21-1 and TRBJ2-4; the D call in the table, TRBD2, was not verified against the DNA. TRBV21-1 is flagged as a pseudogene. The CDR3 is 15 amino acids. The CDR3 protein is CASRRAPGAKNIQYF. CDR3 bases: TGTGCCAGCAGACGCGCCCCGGGAGCCAAAAACATTCAGTACTTC.

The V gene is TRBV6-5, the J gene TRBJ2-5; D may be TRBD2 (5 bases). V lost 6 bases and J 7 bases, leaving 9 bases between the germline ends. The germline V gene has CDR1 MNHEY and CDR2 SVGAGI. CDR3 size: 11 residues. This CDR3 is CASSLGGTQYF. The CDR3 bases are TGTGCCAGCAGCCTCGGAGGGACCCAGTACTTC.

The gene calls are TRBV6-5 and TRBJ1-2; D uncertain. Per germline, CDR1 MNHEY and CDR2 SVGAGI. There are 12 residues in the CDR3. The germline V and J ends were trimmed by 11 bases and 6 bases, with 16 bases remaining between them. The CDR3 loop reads CACSRAMDGYTF. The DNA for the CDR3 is TGTGCCTGTTCGAGGGCCATGGATGGCTACACCTTC.